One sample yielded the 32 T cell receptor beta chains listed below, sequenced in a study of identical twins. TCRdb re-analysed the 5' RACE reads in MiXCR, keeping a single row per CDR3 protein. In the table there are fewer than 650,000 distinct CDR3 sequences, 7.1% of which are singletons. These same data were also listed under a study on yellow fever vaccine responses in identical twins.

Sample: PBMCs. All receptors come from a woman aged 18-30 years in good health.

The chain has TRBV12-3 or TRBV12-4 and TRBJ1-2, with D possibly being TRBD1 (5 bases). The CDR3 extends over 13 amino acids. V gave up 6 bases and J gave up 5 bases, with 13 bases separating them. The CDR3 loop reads CASSHGTEYGYTF. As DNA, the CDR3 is TGTGCCAGCAGCCACGGGACGGAGTATGGCTACACCTTC.

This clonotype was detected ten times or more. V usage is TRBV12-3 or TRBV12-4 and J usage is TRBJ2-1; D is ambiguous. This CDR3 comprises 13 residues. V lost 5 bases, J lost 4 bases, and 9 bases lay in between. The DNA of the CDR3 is TGTGCCAGCAGTAAAGGAACTTACAATGAGCAGTTCTTC. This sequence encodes CASSKGTYNEQFF.

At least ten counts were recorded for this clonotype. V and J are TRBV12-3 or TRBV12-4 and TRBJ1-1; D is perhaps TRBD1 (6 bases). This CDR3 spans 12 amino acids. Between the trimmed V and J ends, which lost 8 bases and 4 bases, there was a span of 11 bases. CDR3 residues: CASHVGGTEAFF. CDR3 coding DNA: TGTGCCAGCCACGTAGGGGGCACTGAAGCTTTCTTT.

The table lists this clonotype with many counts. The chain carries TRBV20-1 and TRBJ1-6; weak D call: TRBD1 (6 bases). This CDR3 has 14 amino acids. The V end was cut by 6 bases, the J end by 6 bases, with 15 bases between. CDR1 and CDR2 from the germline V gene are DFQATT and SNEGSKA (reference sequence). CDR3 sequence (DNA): TGCAGTGCCCGGGGCGGACAGTCTAATTCACCCCTCCACTTT. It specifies CSARGGQSNSPLHF.

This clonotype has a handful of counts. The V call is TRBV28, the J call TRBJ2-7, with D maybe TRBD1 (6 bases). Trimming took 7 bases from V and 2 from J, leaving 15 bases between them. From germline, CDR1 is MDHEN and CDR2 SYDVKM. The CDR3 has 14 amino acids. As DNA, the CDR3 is TGTGCCAGCATCCAGGGGCACCCGCCCTACGAGCAGTACTTC. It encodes CASIQGHPPYEQYF. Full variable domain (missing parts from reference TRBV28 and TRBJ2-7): DVKVTQSSRYLVKRTGEKVFLECVQDMDHENMFWYRQDPGLGLRLIYFSYDVKMKEKGDIPEGYSVSREKKERFSLILESASTNQTSMYLCASIQGHPPYEQYFGPGTRLTVT.

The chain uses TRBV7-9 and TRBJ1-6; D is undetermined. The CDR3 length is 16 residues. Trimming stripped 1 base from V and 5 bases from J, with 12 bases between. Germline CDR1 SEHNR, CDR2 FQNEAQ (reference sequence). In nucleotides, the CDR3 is TGTGCCAGCAGCTTAGATCGTGGATGGAATAATTCACCCCTCCACTTT. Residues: CASSLDRGWNNSPLHF.

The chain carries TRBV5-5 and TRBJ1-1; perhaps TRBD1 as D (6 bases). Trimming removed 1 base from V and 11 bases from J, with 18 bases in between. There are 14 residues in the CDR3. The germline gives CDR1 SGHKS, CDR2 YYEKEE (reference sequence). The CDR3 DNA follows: TGTGCCAGCAGCTTGTTGGCTCAGGGGAATGAGGCTTTCTTT. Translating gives CASSLLAQGNEAFF.

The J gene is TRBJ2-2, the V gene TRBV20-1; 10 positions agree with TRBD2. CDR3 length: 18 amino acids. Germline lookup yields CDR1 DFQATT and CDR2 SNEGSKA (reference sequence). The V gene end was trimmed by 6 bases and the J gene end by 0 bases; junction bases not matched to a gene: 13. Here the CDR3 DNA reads TGCAGTGCCAAGGGCGCTAGCGGGGGTGGGGCGAACACCGGGGAGCTGTTTTTT. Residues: CSAKGASGGGANTGELFF.

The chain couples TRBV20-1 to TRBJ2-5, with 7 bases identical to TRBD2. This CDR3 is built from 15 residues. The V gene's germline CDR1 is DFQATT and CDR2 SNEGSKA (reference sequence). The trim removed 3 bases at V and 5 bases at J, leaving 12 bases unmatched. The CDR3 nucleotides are TGCAGTGCTAGGACCGGGACTACGGGCGTGGAGACCCAGTACTTC. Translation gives CSARTGTTGVETQYF.

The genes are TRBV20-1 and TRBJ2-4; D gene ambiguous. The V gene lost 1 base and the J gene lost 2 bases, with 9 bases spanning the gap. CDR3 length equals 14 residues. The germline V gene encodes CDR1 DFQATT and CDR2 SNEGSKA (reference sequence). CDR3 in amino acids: CSARGPDSKNIQYF. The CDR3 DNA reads TGCAGTGCTAGAGGACCAGACTCCAAAAACATTCAGTACTTC.

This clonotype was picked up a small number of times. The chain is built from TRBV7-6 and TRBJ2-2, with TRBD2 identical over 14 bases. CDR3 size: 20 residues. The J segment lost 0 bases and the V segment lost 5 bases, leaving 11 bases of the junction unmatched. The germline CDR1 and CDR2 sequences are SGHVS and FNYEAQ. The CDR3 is CASSPRGTSGSEPNTGELFF. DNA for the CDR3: TGTGCCAGCAGCCCTAGGGGGACTAGCGGGAGCGAACCGAACACCGGGGAGCTGTTTTTT.

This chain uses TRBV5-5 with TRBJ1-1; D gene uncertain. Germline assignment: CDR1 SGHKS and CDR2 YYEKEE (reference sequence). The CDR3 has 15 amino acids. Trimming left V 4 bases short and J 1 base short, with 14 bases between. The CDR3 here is CASSPWQVGNTEAFF. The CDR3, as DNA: TGTGCCAGCAGCCCGTGGCAGGTTGGGAACACTGAAGCTTTCTTT.

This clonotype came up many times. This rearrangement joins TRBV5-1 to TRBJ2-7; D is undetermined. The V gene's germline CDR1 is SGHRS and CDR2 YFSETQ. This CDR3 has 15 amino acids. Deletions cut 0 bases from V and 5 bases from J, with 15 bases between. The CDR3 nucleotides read TGCGCCAGCAGCTTGGGTACCCTCACATGGGACGAGCAGTACTTC. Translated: CASSLGTLTWDEQYF.

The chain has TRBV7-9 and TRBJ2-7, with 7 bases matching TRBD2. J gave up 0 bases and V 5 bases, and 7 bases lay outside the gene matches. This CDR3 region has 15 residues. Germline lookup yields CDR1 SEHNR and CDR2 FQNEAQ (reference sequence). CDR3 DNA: TGTGCCAGCAGCCCCCCCGGGACTACCTCCTACGAGCAGTACTTC. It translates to CASSPPGTTSYEQYF.

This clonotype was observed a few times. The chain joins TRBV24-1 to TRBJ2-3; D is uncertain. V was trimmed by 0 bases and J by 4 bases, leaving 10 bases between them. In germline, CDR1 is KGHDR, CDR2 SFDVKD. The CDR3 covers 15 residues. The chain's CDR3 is CATSDLQLSADTQYF. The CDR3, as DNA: TGTGCCACCAGTGATTTGCAGTTGAGTGCAGATACGCAGTATTTT.

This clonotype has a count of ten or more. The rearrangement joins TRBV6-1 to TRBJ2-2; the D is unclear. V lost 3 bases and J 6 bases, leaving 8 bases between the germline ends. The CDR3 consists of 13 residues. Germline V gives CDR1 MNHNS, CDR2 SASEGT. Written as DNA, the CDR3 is TGTGCCAGCAGTGAGATCCTGTCCGGGGAGCTGTTTTTT. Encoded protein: CASSEILSGELFF.

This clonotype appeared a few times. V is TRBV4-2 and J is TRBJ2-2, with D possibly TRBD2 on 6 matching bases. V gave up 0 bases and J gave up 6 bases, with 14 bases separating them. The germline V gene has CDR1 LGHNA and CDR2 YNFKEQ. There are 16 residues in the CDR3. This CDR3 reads CASSQDRASVPGELFF. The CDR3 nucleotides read TGTGCCAGCAGCCAAGATAGGGCTAGCGTTCCCGGGGAGCTGTTTTTT.

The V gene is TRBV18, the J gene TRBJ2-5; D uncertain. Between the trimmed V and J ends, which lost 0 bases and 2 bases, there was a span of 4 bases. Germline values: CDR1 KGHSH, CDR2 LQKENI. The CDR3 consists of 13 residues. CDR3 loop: CASSPPPQETQYF. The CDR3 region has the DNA TGTGCCAGCTCACCACCTCCGCAAGAGACCCAGTACTTC.

The CDR3 reads CASSRTSFRGINLGTQYF. The DNA of the CDR3 is TGTGCCAGCAGTCGCACCTCATTCAGGGGAATTAACTTGGGTACGCAGTATTTT. The gene calls are TRBV7-8 and TRBJ2-3, with D possibly being TRBD1 (6 bases). V lost 6 bases, J lost 8 bases, and 30 bases lay in between. CDR1 SGHVS and CDR2 FQNEAQ come from the germline V gene. The CDR3 has 18 residues.

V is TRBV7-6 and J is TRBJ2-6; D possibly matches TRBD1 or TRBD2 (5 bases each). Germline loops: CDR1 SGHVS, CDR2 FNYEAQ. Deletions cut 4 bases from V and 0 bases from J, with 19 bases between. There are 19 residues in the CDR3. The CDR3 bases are TGTGCCAGCAGCTGGGATAACCGGGACGCTGACTCTGGGGCCAACGTCCTGACTTTC. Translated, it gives CASSWDNRDADSGANVLTF.

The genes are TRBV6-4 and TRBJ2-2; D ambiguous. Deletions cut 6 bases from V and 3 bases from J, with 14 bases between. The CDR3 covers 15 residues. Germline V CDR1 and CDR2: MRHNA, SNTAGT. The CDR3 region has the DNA TGTGCCAGCAGCCCTATGGCGAGCGACACCGGGGAGCTGTTTTTT. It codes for CASSPMASDTGELFF.

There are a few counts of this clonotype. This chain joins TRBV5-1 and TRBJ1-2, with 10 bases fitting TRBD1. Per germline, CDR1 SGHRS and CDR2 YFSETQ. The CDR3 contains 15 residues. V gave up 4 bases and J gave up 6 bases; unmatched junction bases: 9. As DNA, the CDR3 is TGCGCCAGCAGCCCTCCGGGACAGGGGTTCGATGGCTACACCTTC. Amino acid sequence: CASSPPGQGFDGYTF.

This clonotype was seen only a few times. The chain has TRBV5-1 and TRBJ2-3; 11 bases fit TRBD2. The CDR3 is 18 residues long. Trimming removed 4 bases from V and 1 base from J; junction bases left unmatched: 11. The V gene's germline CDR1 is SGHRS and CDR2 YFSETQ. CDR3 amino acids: CASSKLAGASGGTDTQYF. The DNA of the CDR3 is TGCGCCAGCAGCAAACTAGCGGGGGCGAGCGGCGGCACAGATACGCAGTATTTT.

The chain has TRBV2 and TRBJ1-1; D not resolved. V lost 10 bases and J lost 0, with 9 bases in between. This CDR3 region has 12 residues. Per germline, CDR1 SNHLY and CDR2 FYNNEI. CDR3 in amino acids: CATPSLNTEAFF. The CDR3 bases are TGTGCCACCCCGAGCCTGAACACTGAAGCTTTCTTT.

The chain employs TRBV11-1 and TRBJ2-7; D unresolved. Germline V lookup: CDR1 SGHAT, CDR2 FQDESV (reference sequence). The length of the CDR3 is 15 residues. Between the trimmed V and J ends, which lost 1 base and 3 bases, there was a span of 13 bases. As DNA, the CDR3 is TGTGCCAGCAGCTTAGGAGGCGGCAACTTCTACGAGCAGTACTTC. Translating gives CASSLGGGNFYEQYF. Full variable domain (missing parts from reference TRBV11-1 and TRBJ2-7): EAEVAQSPRYKITEKSQAVAFWCDPISGHATLYWYRQILGQGPELLVQFQDESVVDDSQLPKDRFSAERLKGVDSTLKIQPAELGDSAMYLCASSLGGGNFYEQYFGPGTRLTVT.

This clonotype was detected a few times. The CDR3 nucleotides are TGTGCCAGCAGCGTATCACCGGGGATTTACACCGGGGAGCTGTTTTTT. Amino acids: CASSVSPGIYTGELFF. V is TRBV9 and J is TRBJ2-2; tentatively, D is TRBD2 (5 bases). The CDR3 is made up of 16 amino acids. V gave up 1 base and J gave up 3 bases, with 13 bases separating them. Germline V lookup: CDR1 SGDLS, CDR2 YYNGEE.

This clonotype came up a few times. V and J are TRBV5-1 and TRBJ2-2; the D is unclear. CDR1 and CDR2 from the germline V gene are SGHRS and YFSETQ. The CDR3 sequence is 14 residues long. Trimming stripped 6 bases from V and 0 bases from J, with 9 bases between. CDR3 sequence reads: CASKGTANTGELFF. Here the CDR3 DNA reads TGCGCCAGCAAGGGCACCGCGAACACCGGGGAGCTGTTTTTT.

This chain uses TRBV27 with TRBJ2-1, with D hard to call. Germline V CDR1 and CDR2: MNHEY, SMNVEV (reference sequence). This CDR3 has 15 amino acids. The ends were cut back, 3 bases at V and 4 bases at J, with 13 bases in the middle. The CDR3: CASSFSGPTYNEQFF. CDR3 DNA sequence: TGTGCCAGCAGTTTCTCCGGTCCCACATACAATGAGCAGTTCTTC.

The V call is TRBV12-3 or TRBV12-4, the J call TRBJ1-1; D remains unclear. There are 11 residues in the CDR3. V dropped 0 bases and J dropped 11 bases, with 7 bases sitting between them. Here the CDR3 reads CASSLAGFAFF. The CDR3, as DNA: TGTGCCAGCAGTTTAGCAGGGTTCGCTTTCTTT.

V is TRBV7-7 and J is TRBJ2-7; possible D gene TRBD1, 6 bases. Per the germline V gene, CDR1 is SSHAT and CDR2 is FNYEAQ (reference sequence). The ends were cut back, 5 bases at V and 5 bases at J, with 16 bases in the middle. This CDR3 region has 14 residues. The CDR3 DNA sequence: TGTGCCAGCAGCCCAGGGGCAGGGCGACACGAGCAGTACTTC. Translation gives CASSPGAGRHEQYF. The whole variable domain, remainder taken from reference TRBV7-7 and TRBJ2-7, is GAGVSQSPRYKVTKRGQDVTLRCDPISSHATLYWYQQALGQGPEFLTYFNYEAQPDKSGLPSDRFSAERPEGSISTLTIQRTEQRDSAMYRCASSPGAGRHEQYFGPGTRLTVT.

The CDR3 sequence is CSVEWSGTGELFF. CDR3 bases: TGCAGCGTTGAATGGTCGGGCACCGGGGAGCTGTTTTTT. The chain couples TRBV29-1 to TRBJ2-2; D not certain. Trimming cost V 2 bases and J 4 bases, with 8 bases left between them. Per germline, CDR1 SQVTM and CDR2 ANQGSEA. The CDR3 extends over 13 amino acids.

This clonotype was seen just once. The CDR3 loop is CASRILALTETQYF. The CDR3 DNA is TGTGCCAGCAGGATCCTAGCTCTTACGGAGACCCAGTACTTC. The V and J genes are TRBV12-3 or TRBV12-4 and TRBJ2-5; perhaps TRBD2 as D (5 bases). Trimming shortened V by 6 bases and J by 5 bases, and 16 bases separated the two germline ends. The CDR3 sequence is 14 residues long.